One sample yielded the 26 T cell receptor beta chains listed below, sequenced in a study of blood T cell repertoires in COVID-19. Using immunoSEQ multiplex PCR, the repertoire was profiled, and TCRdb retains in-frame clones only, with some absent. The profile shows fewer than 250,000 clones, approximately 84% of them singletons. Input material: peripheral blood. The source is a man aged 45-60 years with acute or convalescent COVID-19.

J is TRBJ2-7 and V is TRBV25-1; TRBD1 matches at 8 bases. V was pared by 3 bases and J by 3 bases, with 7 bases of the junction left unmatched. Per germline, CDR1 MGHDK and CDR2 SYGVNS. This CDR3 spans 15 amino acids. The CDR3 loop is CASSDSSGQGYEQYF. In DNA form, the CDR3 reads TGTGCCAGCAGTGATTCGTCCGGACAGGGCTACGAGCAGTACTTC.

J is TRBJ2-7 and V is TRBV2; 7 positions match TRBD2. The CDR3 contains 13 residues. Per the germline V gene, CDR1 is SNHLY and CDR2 is FYNNEI. V dropped 11 bases and J dropped 6; count of bases not matched to a gene: 13. This CDR3 is CAGSGDYKLEQYF. CDR3 nucleotides: TGTGCCGGATCCGGGGACTACAAGCTCGAGCAGTACTTC.

This chain uses TRBV6-1 with TRBJ2-7; maybe TRBD2 (5 bases). The CDR3 has 15 residues. Trimming shortened V by 1 base and J by 2 bases, and 12 bases separated the two germline ends. The germline V gene has CDR1 MNHNS and CDR2 SASEGT. CDR3 in DNA: TGTGCCAGCAGTGAAGATGAGGGTTGGGCCTACGAGCAGTACTTC. It specifies CASSEDEGWAYEQYF.

The V gene is TRBV11-2, the J gene TRBJ2-1; TRBD2 matches at 10 bases. Per the germline V gene, CDR1 is SGHAT and CDR2 is FQNNGV. The trim removed 2 bases at V and 10 bases at J, leaving 11 bases unmatched. The CDR3 sequence is 16 residues long. This CDR3 reads CASSLRPSGRVREQFF. The CDR3 nucleotides read TGTGCCAGCAGCTTAAGGCCCAGCGGGAGGGTAAGAGAGCAGTTCTTC.

This chain connects TRBV27 to TRBJ1-5; 7 bases align to TRBD1. V gave up 5 bases and J gave up 5 bases; unmatched junction bases: 9. The CDR3 consists of 15 residues. Germline values: CDR1 MNHEY, CDR2 SMNVEV (reference sequence). This CDR3 reads CASSKSDRAHQPQHF. CDR3 nucleotides: TGTGCCAGCAGTAAATCAGACAGGGCTCATCAGCCCCAGCATTTT.

V usage is TRBV6-6 and J usage is TRBJ1-6, with 10 bases matching TRBD1. Germline-derived CDR1 and CDR2 are MNHNY and SVGAGI (reference sequence). V trimming: 5 bases; J trimming: 7 bases; junction bases outside the gene matches: 5. The CDR3 is 15 residues long. The CDR3 loop reads CASSTKGQGNSPLHF. For the CDR3, the DNA is TGTGCCAGCAGTACTAAGGGACAGGGGAATTCACCCCTCCACTTT.

This clone was detected once. The V gene is TRBV5-6, the J gene TRBJ2-7, with 10 bases fitting TRBD2. CDR1 and CDR2 (germline): SGHDT, YYEEEE. The trim removed 2 bases at V and 2 bases at J, leaving 10 bases unmatched. CDR3 size: 17 residues. In DNA, the CDR3 is TGTGCCAGCAGCTTCGGTAGCGGGGGGCGCGGGACCTACGAGCAGTACTTC. Protein: CASSFGSGGRGTYEQYF.

This clone was recorded once. The rearrangement uses TRBV4-2 and TRBJ2-3, with unresolved D. The CDR3 runs to 16 residues. CDR1 LGHNA and CDR2 YNFKEQ come from the germline V gene. V dropped 0 bases and J dropped 3 bases, with 13 bases sitting between them. The CDR3 DNA reads as TGTGCCAGCAGCCAAGATAGCCCTCCAGTGACAGATACGCAGTATTTT. Protein product: CASSQDSPPVTDTQYF.

This chain joins TRBV6-5 and TRBJ2-1, with unresolved D. V lost 0 bases and J lost 7, with 10 bases in between. The CDR3 totals 14 residues. Germline V gene lookup returns CDR1 MNHEY and CDR2 SVGAGI. As DNA, the CDR3 is TGTGCCAGCAGTTACTCGTACGCTAGTAATGAGCAGTTCTTC. Its translation is CASSYSYASNEQFF.

The V gene is TRBV11-3, the J gene TRBJ2-2; weak D call: TRBD2 (6 bases). The CDR3 is 15 amino acids. CDR1 SGHNT and CDR2 YENEEA come from the germline V gene. Trimming left V 7 bases short and J 6 bases short, with 18 bases between. For the CDR3, the DNA is TGTGCCAGCACCTCTGGAGCGGGTCTGGCCGGGGAGCTGTTTTTT. Translation gives CASTSGAGLAGELFF.

The V and J genes are TRBV19 and TRBJ1-1, with D unresolved. Germline V CDR1 and CDR2: LNHDA, SQIVND (reference sequence). Trimming removed 5 bases at V and 1 base at J, with 8 bases between. This CDR3 has 13 amino acids. The CDR3 DNA sequence: TGTGCCAGTAGTCATCGAGGGAACACTGAAGCTTTCTTT. Its protein product is CASSHRGNTEAFF.

The V call is TRBV19, the J call TRBJ1-1; 7 nucleotides agree with TRBD1. This CDR3 has 12 residues. The ends lost 1 base at V and 8 bases at J; junction bases unmatched: 1. Germline V gene lookup returns CDR1 LNHDA and CDR2 SQIVND (reference sequence). This CDR3 is CASSIATGEAFF. CDR3 in DNA: TGTGCCAGTAGTATAGCGACAGGGGAAGCTTTCTTT.

V gene TRBV12-3 or TRBV12-4 combines with J gene TRBJ2-7; 7 bases map to TRBD1. This CDR3 region has 13 residues. Losses at the gene ends were 6 bases for V and 4 bases for J; bases not matched to a gene: 6. This CDR3 is CASSWDSEYEQYF. CDR3 nucleotides: TGTGCCAGCAGCTGGGACAGTGAATACGAGCAGTACTTC.

The chain uses TRBV23-1 and TRBJ1-2, with unresolved D. TRBV23-1 is annotated as an ORF whose role is uncertain. The CDR3 is 14 amino acids. V was clipped by 9 bases and J by 10 bases, with 24 bases between them. The CDR3 spells CAREIEPFPEAYTF. For the CDR3, the DNA is TGCGCCAGGGAGATAGAGCCTTTCCCTGAAGCCTACACCTTC.

The chain has TRBV30 and TRBJ2-7; a possible D gene is TRBD2 (7 bases). There are 16 residues in the CDR3. Germline CDR1 is GTSNPN and CDR2 is SVGIG (reference sequence). With 0 bases removed from V and 3 bases from J, the gap between germline ends came to 18 bases. The CDR3 sequence is CAWSVADGGPGYEQYF. CDR3 bases: TGTGCCTGGAGTGTAGCGGACGGGGGGCCGGGCTACGAGCAGTACTTC.

The V call is TRBV18, the J call TRBJ2-7, with D perhaps TRBD2 (5 bases). V was cut by 4 bases and J by 3 bases, with 10 bases left in between. The germline V gene encodes CDR1 KGHSH and CDR2 LQKENI. The CDR3 runs 13 residues. The DNA for the CDR3 is TGTGCCAGCTCACTCGGGGAGTTCTACGAGCAGTACTTC. Protein: CASSLGEFYEQYF.

The chain carries TRBV10-3 and TRBJ1-2, with TRBD1 as a possible D gene (5 bases). The CDR3 length is 18 residues. V was trimmed by 0 bases and J by 4 bases, leaving 21 bases between them. Looked up from germline, CDR1 is ENHRY and CDR2 is SYGVKD. CDR3 loop: CAISESGGVPRTGYGYTF. The DNA for the CDR3 is TGTGCCATCAGTGAGTCGGGGGGGGTCCCCCGCACCGGCTATGGCTACACCTTC.

The chain carries TRBV10-3 and TRBJ2-3, with 9 bases aligning to TRBD1. The CDR3 loop spans 15 amino acids. CDR1 is ENHRY and CDR2 is SYGVKD in the germline V gene. The J segment lost 1 base and the V segment lost 5 bases, leaving 4 bases of the junction unmatched. CDR3 bases: TGTGCCATCAGTCTACAGGGGGCTGGCACAGATACGCAGTATTTT. This translates into CAISLQGAGTDTQYF.

J is TRBJ1-6 and V is TRBV6-5; 9 nucleotides agree with TRBD1. The CDR3 contains 14 residues. Germline CDR1 reads MNHEY; CDR2 reads SVGAGI. Trimming at V came to 5 bases and at J to 8 bases, leaving 4 bases not matched to a gene. CDR3 nucleotide sequence: TGTGCCAGCAGTCCGGACAGGGGTCATTCACCCCTCCACTTT. It yields the protein CASSPDRGHSPLHF.

This chain connects TRBV28 to TRBJ2-1, with TRBD2 identical over 13 bases. J gave up 6 bases and V 6 bases, and 11 bases lay outside the gene matches. There are 17 residues in the CDR3. The germline gives CDR1 MDHEN, CDR2 SYDVKM. CDR3 region: CASSFPPTSGRANEQFF. CDR3 bases: TGTGCCAGCAGCTTTCCACCTACTAGCGGGAGGGCCAATGAGCAGTTCTTC.

This clone has just a few counts. The rearrangement joins TRBV6-5 to TRBJ2-2; the match to TRBD1 covers 8 bases. Germline V lookup: CDR1 MNHEY, CDR2 SVGAGI. The CDR3 is 15 residues long. Trimming took 0 bases from V and 3 from J; bases not matched to a gene: 0. The CDR3 nucleotides read TGTGCCAGCAGTTACTCGACAGGGGACACCGGGGAGCTGTTTTTT. This encodes CASSYSTGDTGELFF.

The chain couples TRBV6-6 to TRBJ1-5; D might be TRBD1 (5 bases). Germline CDR1 reads MNHNY; CDR2 reads SVGAGI (reference sequence). The V and J ends lost 7 bases and 4 bases respectively, with 17 bases between them. CDR3 length: 15 residues. The CDR3 region is CASTLDERGNQPQHF. The CDR3 bases are TGTGCCAGCACCCTAGACGAACGGGGGAATCAGCCCCAGCATTTT.

The chain is built from TRBV7-9 and TRBJ2-5; 7 nucleotides line up with TRBD1. J gave up 5 bases and V 4 bases, and 10 bases lay outside the gene matches. The CDR3 consists of 15 residues. Germline CDR1 reads SEHNR; CDR2 reads FQNEAQ (reference sequence). The CDR3 sequence: CASSSDQTGWETQYF. CDR3 DNA: TGTGCCAGCAGCTCAGATCAGACAGGGTGGGAGACCCAGTACTTC.

The gene calls are TRBV6-6 and TRBJ2-1; 13 bases match TRBD2. This CDR3 has 16 residues. V lost 5 bases, J lost 0 bases, and 1 base stayed unmatched. CDR1 is MNHNY, CDR2 SVGAGI, per germline (reference sequence). The CDR3 here is CASSGTSGDSYNEQFF. The CDR3 DNA sequence: TGTGCCAGCAGTGGGACTAGCGGGGACTCCTACAATGAGCAGTTCTTC.

This chain links TRBV4-1 with TRBJ2-5; 9 bases align to TRBD1. With V trimmed by 8 bases and J by 1 base, 8 bases remained unmatched. The CDR3 is 15 amino acids. Germline V gene data show CDR1 as MGHRA and CDR2 as YSYEKL. CDR3 bases: TGCGCCAGCGCACCGGGACAGGGCATCCAAGAGACCCAGTACTTC. It codes for CASAPGQGIQETQYF.

The rearrangement uses TRBV15 and TRBJ2-2; D is perhaps TRBD1 (5 bases). With 1 base removed from V and 1 base from J, the gap between germline ends came to 7 bases. This CDR3 has 15 residues. Germline assignment: CDR1 LNHNV and CDR2 YYDKDF (reference sequence). The DNA of the CDR3 is TGTGCCACCAGCAGAGTAACAGGGAACACCGGGGAGCTGTTTTTT. Encoded protein: CATSRVTGNTGELFF.